Below are 32 T cell receptor beta chains sequenced from a single sample in a study of control samples from healthy donors and cancer patients (TCRdb year 2020). To prepare the library, the immunoSEQ multiplex PCR assay was applied. Here the immuneACCESS table is served through TCRdb, limited to in-frame sequences with V and J called. Missing clones are a known gap in these copies; in checked studies unresolved V genes cover under half, and the rest lacks a known reason. The sample table includes fewer than 250,000 clones. Together, the top ten hold under 2.5% of the sample. Sequencing was carried out using blood. The receptors originated from a woman in her twenties or thirties in good health.

This rearrangement joins TRBV29-1 to TRBJ1-2, with 8 positions matching TRBD1. Per germline, CDR1 SQVTM and CDR2 ANQGSEA. V gave up 4 bases and J gave up 12 bases; unmatched junction bases: 7. This CDR3 region has 11 residues. The CDR3 DNA is TGCAGCGTTGTACGGACAGGGATTAACACCTTC. This gives the protein CSVVRTGINTF. Supplemented by reference TRBV29-1 and TRBJ1-2, the full variable domain reads SAVISQKPSRDICQRGTSLTIQCQVDSQVTMMFWYRQQPGQSLTLIATANQGSEATYESGFVIDKFPISRPNLTFSTLTVSNMSPEDSSIYLCSVVRTGINTFGSGTRLTVV.

The chain couples TRBV24-1 to TRBJ2-7, with 7 bases matching TRBD2. After removal of 9 bases from V and 4 bases from J, the junction contained 11 bases not matched to a gene. The CDR3 is 14 residues long. The germline gives CDR1 KGHDR, CDR2 SFDVKD. DNA of the CDR3: TGTGCCACCGGTCCGGGGGGACCCGGGTACGAGCAGTACTTC. This sequence encodes CATGPGGPGYEQYF.

The rearrangement uses TRBV7-2 and TRBJ1-5; tentative D call: TRBD1 (5 bases). Trimming took 5 bases from V and 3 from J, leaving 11 bases between them. The CDR3 extends over 14 amino acids. Germline loops: CDR1 SGHTA, CDR2 FQGNSA. The CDR3 reads CASSAQVVNQPQHF. The CDR3 nucleotides are TGTGCCAGCAGCGCACAGGTGGTCAATCAGCCCCAGCATTTT.

This sequence joins TRBV3-1 (or the pseudogene TRBV3-2) and TRBJ2-5, with 8 bases that match TRBD2. Germline loops: CDR1 LGHDT, CDR2 YNNKEL (reference sequence). There are 17 residues in the CDR3. The V and J ends lost 1 base and 4 bases, in that order; junction bases with no gene match: 11. The CDR3 region is CASSQARGGSDRETQYF. The CDR3 nucleotides read TGTGCCAGCAGCCAAGCCCGGGGGGGTTCGGATCGAGAGACCCAGTACTTC.

The chain has TRBV27 and TRBJ1-4, with a possible D match to TRBD1 (6 bases). The germline gives CDR1 MNHEY, CDR2 SMNVEV (reference sequence). V was pared by 7 bases and J by 8 bases, with 14 bases between. This CDR3 is built from 13 residues. The CDR3 reads CASKGGVWEKLFF. The CDR3, as DNA: TGTGCCAGCAAGGGGGGGGTTTGGGAAAAACTGTTTTTT.

CDR3 loop: CASGPYGDETQYF. For the CDR3, the DNA is TGTGCCAGCGGACCATATGGAGACGAGACCCAGTACTTC. This chain joins TRBV6-5 and TRBJ2-5; D not resolved. Germline V CDR1 and CDR2: MNHEY, SVGAGI. V lost 8 bases and J lost 5, with 15 bases in between. The CDR3 is 13 amino acids.

As regards this clone: The identical CDR3 is also encoded by other nucleotide sequences in the sample. The chain joins TRBV9 to TRBJ2-2; D gene uncertain. The V gene's germline CDR1 is SGDLS and CDR2 YYNGEE. V dropped 0 bases and J dropped 4 bases, with 1 base sitting between them. The CDR3 covers 12 residues. This chain's CDR3 is CASSVGTGELFF. The CDR3 bases are TGTGCCAGCAGCGTAGGCACCGGGGAGCTGTTTTTT.

The rearrangement links TRBV28 to TRBJ2-5; TRBD2 agrees at 12 bases. CDR3 length: 16 amino acids. Looked up from germline, CDR1 is MDHEN and CDR2 is SYDVKM. J lost 5 bases, V lost 3 bases, and 7 bases had no gene match. As DNA, the CDR3 is TGTGCCAGCAGTTTTGCTAGCGGGGGGGCCTGGGAGACCCAGTACTTC. Its translation is CASSFASGGAWETQYF.

CDR3 in amino acids: CASSSWPDRGVRNEQFF. The CDR3 coding sequence is TGTGCCAGCAGTTCATGGCCGGACAGGGGCGTACGCAATGAGCAGTTCTTC. The chain employs TRBV27 and TRBJ2-1; 9 positions agree with TRBD1. The CDR3 spans 17 residues. Trimming took 4 bases from V and 6 from J; bases not matched to a gene: 13. Germline values: CDR1 MNHEY, CDR2 SMNVEV (reference sequence).

The V gene is TRBV5-4, the J gene TRBJ2-5; 7 bases are shared with TRBD1. Germline CDR1 is SGHNT and CDR2 is YYREEE (reference sequence). The CDR3 sequence is 16 residues long. V gave up 0 bases and J gave up 6 bases; unmatched junction bases: 11. CDR3 sequence (DNA): TGTGCCAGCAGCTTGGCGCCCGGGACAGCCGGGAAGACCCAGTACTTC. It encodes CASSLAPGTAGKTQYF.

The V call is TRBV7-3, the J call TRBJ1-2, with D unclear. CDR1 is SGHTA and CDR2 is FQGTGA in the germline V gene. This CDR3 has 13 amino acids. The V and J ends lost 5 bases and 8 bases respectively, with 15 bases between them. The CDR3 bases are TGTGCCAGCAGCCCGAGCATGGGTATGGGCTACACCTTC. Translating gives CASSPSMGMGYTF.

J is TRBJ1-2 and V is TRBV29-1; D gene uncertain. Germline V CDR1 and CDR2: SQVTM, ANQGSEA. The length of the CDR3 is 10 residues. V was pared by 5 bases and J by 7 bases, with 8 bases between. The CDR3 loop reads CSVREGGYTF. The CDR3 region has the DNA TGCAGCGTTCGGGAAGGTGGCTACACCTTC.

This chain connects TRBV27 to TRBJ2-7, with unresolved D. The length of the CDR3 is 13 residues. V lost 7 bases, J lost 0 bases, and 10 bases lay in between. CDR1 and CDR2 (germline): MNHEY, SMNVEV (reference sequence). The CDR3 protein is CASIPMGSYEQYF. For the CDR3, the DNA is TGTGCCAGCATTCCAATGGGCTCCTACGAGCAGTACTTC.

The CDR3 region has the DNA TGCAGCGTTGACCAGGGGACAAGCTCTGGGGCCAACGTCCTGACTTTC. Amino acid sequence: CSVDQGTSSGANVLTF. This chain connects TRBV29-1 to TRBJ2-6, with a tentative D call TRBD1 (6 bases). V was shortened by 3 bases and J by 0 bases, with 12 bases between the two germline ends. The CDR3 runs 16 residues. Germline lookup yields CDR1 SQVTM and CDR2 ANQGSEA.

The chain links TRBV6-6 to TRBJ1-4; 8 nucleotides agree with TRBD1. This CDR3 is 16 amino acids long. Germline V gene lookup returns CDR1 MNHNY and CDR2 SVGAGI (reference sequence). Trimming at V came to 2 bases and at J to 5 bases, leaving 7 bases not matched to a gene. CDR3 amino acids: CASSYGQGGRNEKLFF. The CDR3 bases are TGTGCCAGCAGTTACGGACAGGGTGGTCGGAATGAAAAACTGTTTTTT.

The chain couples TRBV19 to TRBJ1-2, with unresolved D. The V gene's germline CDR1 is LNHDA and CDR2 SQIVND (reference sequence). This CDR3 has 13 residues. Trimming cost V 0 bases and J 4 bases, with 6 bases left between them. CDR3 DNA sequence: TGTGCCAGTAGTATAGACCCCGTCTATGGCTACACCTTC. This codes for CASSIDPVYGYTF.

The chain employs TRBV5-1 and TRBJ1-1; unclear D gene. The length of the CDR3 is 12 residues. Germline V gene data show CDR1 as SGHRS and CDR2 as YFSETQ. Trimming cost V 4 bases and J 7 bases, with 11 bases left between them. The CDR3 coding sequence is TGCGCCAGCAGCGAAAACTGGGGTGAAGCTTTCTTT. It codes for CASSENWGEAFF.

V gene TRBV6-5 combines with J gene TRBJ2-7; TRBD1 might be the D (6 bases). The CDR3 sequence is 15 residues long. Per the germline V gene, CDR1 is MNHEY and CDR2 is SVGAGI. The V gene lost 8 bases and the J gene lost 7 bases, with 24 bases spanning the gap. CDR3 amino acids: CASHGTGPVPGEQYF. The CDR3 DNA is TGTGCCAGCCATGGCACAGGGCCCGTTCCGGGGGAGCAGTACTTC.

This chain joins TRBV7-6 and TRBJ2-1, with D hard to call. Germline assignment: CDR1 SGHVS and CDR2 FNYEAQ. Between the trimmed V and J ends, which lost 1 base and 9 bases, there was a span of 4 bases. This CDR3 comprises 11 residues. CDR3 sequence reads: CASSLGSEQFF. CDR3 DNA sequence: TGTGCCAGCAGCTTAGGCAGTGAGCAGTTCTTC. The complete variable domain, with remaining parts taken from reference TRBV7-6 and TRBJ2-1, reads GAGVSQSPRYKVTKRGQDVALRCDPISGHVSLYWYRQALGQGPEFLTYFNYEAQQDKSGLPNDRFSAERPEGSISTLTIQRTEQRDSAMYRCASSLGSEQFFGPGTRLTVL.

This rearrangement joins TRBV2 to TRBJ1-5; D is unresolved. CDR3 length: 15 amino acids. Trimming removed 3 bases at V and 1 base at J, with 10 bases between. CDR1 SNHLY and CDR2 FYNNEI come from the germline V gene. Written as DNA, the CDR3 is TGTGCCAGCAGTGAGGGCCTCTCAAGCAATCAGCCCCAGCATTTT. This sequence encodes CASSEGLSSNQPQHF.

This chain joins TRBV11-2 and TRBJ1-2, with TRBD1 as a possible D gene (6 bases). CDR3 length: 15 amino acids. Trimming removed 5 bases at V and 4 bases at J, with 17 bases between. CDR1 is SGHAT and CDR2 is FQNNGV in the germline V gene. The CDR3: CASSPIKRGGYGYTF. CDR3 DNA sequence: TGTGCCAGCAGCCCCATAAAGAGGGGGGGCTATGGCTACACCTTC.

The V and J genes are TRBV12-3 or TRBV12-4 and TRBJ2-5; 7 bases line up with TRBD1. This CDR3 has 12 residues. The ends lost 6 bases at V and 4 bases at J; junction bases unmatched: 2. For the CDR3, the DNA is TGTGCCAGCAGCCGGGACAGAGAGACCCAGTACTTC. Translated: CASSRDRETQYF.

This rearrangement joins TRBV5-6 to TRBJ2-5; possible D gene TRBD2, 5 bases. V was shortened by 0 bases and J by 9 bases, with 9 bases between the two germline ends. The CDR3 is 12 amino acids. The V gene's germline CDR1 is SGHDT and CDR2 YYEEEE. CDR3 residues: CASSLGGWAQYF. CDR3 coding DNA: TGTGCCAGCAGCTTGGGCGGGTGGGCCCAGTACTTC.

This chain joins TRBV4-1 and TRBJ1-1, with D unresolved. Deletions cut 4 bases from V and 2 bases from J, with 14 bases between. The CDR3 has 15 residues. Germline CDR1 and CDR2: MGHRA and YSYEKL. The CDR3 DNA reads as TGCGCCAGCAGCCTAGACCGGGATATTAACACTGAAGCTTTCTTT. Translated: CASSLDRDINTEAFF.

The rearrangement links TRBV13 to TRBJ2-2; 8 bases agree with TRBD1. Germline V gives CDR1 PRHDT, CDR2 FYEKMQ (reference sequence). V lost 8 bases and J lost 1; bases outside the gene matches: 3. This CDR3 has 14 residues. CDR3 amino acids: CASLGQGNTGELFF. CDR3 bases: TGTGCCAGCCTCGGACAGGGGAACACCGGGGAGCTGTTTTTT. Drawing the rest from reference TRBV13 and TRBJ2-2, the complete variable domain is AAGVIQSPRHLIKEKRETATLKCYPIPRHDTVYWYQQGPGQDPQFLISFYEKMQSDKGSIPDRFSAQQFSDYHSELNMSSLELGDSALYFCASLGQGNTGELFFGEGSRLTVL.

The genes are TRBV2 and TRBJ1-2; 11 positions match TRBD1. The CDR3 extends over 16 amino acids. V was clipped by 5 bases and J by 4 bases; unmatched bases: 9. CDR1 and CDR2 from the germline V gene are SNHLY and FYNNEI. The CDR3 DNA sequence: TGTGCCAGCAGTTCGCTCCGGGACAGGGGGACCTATGGCTACACCTTC. This encodes CASSSLRDRGTYGYTF.

CDR3 coding DNA: TGTGCCAGCAGTAAGATACAGGGGGCCAAAAACATTCAGTACTTC. Its translation is CASSKIQGAKNIQYF. This chain joins TRBV3-1 (or the pseudogene TRBV3-2) and TRBJ2-4, with 7 bases matching TRBD1. V gave up 6 bases and J gave up 1 base; unmatched junction bases: 6. From germline, CDR1 is LGHDT and CDR2 YNNKEL (reference sequence). The CDR3 runs to 15 residues.

The CDR3 DNA sequence: TGTGCCAGCAGCGCCCGAGGAGCGGGGTATAATTCACCCCTCCACTTT. This codes for CASSARGAGYNSPLHF. The genes are TRBV7-2 and TRBJ1-6; D not certain. The germline V and J ends were trimmed by 5 bases and 4 bases, with 15 bases remaining between them. The CDR3 loop spans 16 amino acids. The germline gives CDR1 SGHTA, CDR2 FQGNSA.

The rearrangement joins TRBV5-8 to TRBJ1-2; maybe TRBD1 (6 bases). V lost 0 bases and J 8 bases, leaving 11 bases between the germline ends. The CDR3 length is 13 residues. CDR1 is SGHTS and CDR2 is YDEGEE in the germline V gene. CDR3 amino acids: CASSLVGGEGYTF. CDR3 in DNA: TGTGCCAGCAGCTTGGTGGGGGGCGAAGGCTACACCTTC.

This chain joins TRBV7-9 and TRBJ1-2; D gene uncertain. Germline V gene sequence: CDR1 SEHNR, CDR2 FQNEAQ (reference sequence). The V gene lost 5 bases and the J gene lost 4 bases, with 14 bases spanning the gap. The CDR3 runs to 14 residues. In nucleotides, the CDR3 is TGTGCCAGCAGCGGGTCACGGTCTCCCTATGGCTACACCTTC. It codes for CASSGSRSPYGYTF.

The chain joins TRBV6-5 to TRBJ1-4; tentative D call: TRBD1 (6 bases). This CDR3 comprises 14 residues. The germline V gene encodes CDR1 MNHEY and CDR2 SVGAGI. Trimming stripped 6 bases from V and 3 bases from J, with 11 bases between. The CDR3 nucleotides read TGTGCCAGCAGGACCAGGGGCCCTAATGAAAAACTGTTTTTT. Translation: CASRTRGPNEKLFF.

The chain has TRBV27 and TRBJ1-1, with 8 positions matching TRBD1. The V and J ends lost 10 bases and 4 bases, in that order; junction bases with no gene match: 5. The CDR3 totals 12 residues. Germline-derived CDR1 and CDR2 are MNHEY and SMNVEV (reference sequence). This chain's CDR3 is CANTGGITEAFF. As DNA, the CDR3 is TGTGCCAACACAGGGGGGATCACTGAAGCTTTCTTT.